This paragraph covers one T cell receptor (beta chain) sequence. Its target is not known. This record belongs to a study of CD8 T cells in ankylosing spondylitis. This CDR3 region has 13 residues. The germline CDR1 and CDR2 sequences are MNHNS and SASEGT. Trimming stripped 10 bases from V and 0 bases from J, with 10 bases between. A quantitative 5'-RACE method, one with molecular barcodes, was used to make TCR beta libraries. TCRdb re-derived calls from the 5' RACE reads in MiXCR, one entry per CDR3 protein. This table has around 890,000 distinct CDR3 sequences, about an eighth appearing once. Study results and caveats: Significant enrichment of disease-linked clones was reported in matched ankylosing spondylitis synovial fluid. Characteristic of ankylosing spondylitis blood, it appeared, was a TCR beta motif comprising several highly homologous variants. The disease-linked clones had a CD8+ phenotype and low blood frequencies.

The chain is built from TRBV6-1 and TRBJ1-3, with D unresolved. The receptor was isolated from a male donor with ankylosing spondylitis. The specimen sequenced was blood, either unsorted or a sorted T cell fraction (not recorded which). The CDR3 bases are TGTGCCACCTCGGACGGCTCTGGAAACACCATATATTTT. As protein: CATSDGSGNTIYF.